Ten or more counts support the clone carrying this T cell receptor beta chain. Antigen specificity is unknown. This sample is part of a study of response to subunit inactivated influenza vaccine. Study observations and caveats: Each seasonal influenza vaccination, the authors suggested, recruits few new T cells.

This CDR3 comprises 14 residues. Germline V gene data show CDR1 as SGDLS and CDR2 as YYNGEE. Trimming cost V 0 bases and J 0 bases, with 1 base left between them. One entry per CDR3 protein, called by TCRdb with MiXCR from the RT-PCR reads. This sample has roughly 570,000 distinct CDR3 sequences; less than 15% occur once, and the top ten carry approximately 10%. The chain has TRBV9 and TRBJ2-6; D ambiguous. The source material was PBMCs from blood, sampled about 13 days after vaccination. The receptor was derived from a man aged 50 or older who received an inactivated influenza vaccine. In DNA, the CDR3 is TGTGCCAGCAGCGTAGACTCTGGGGCCAACGTCCTGACTTTC. This translates into CASSVDSGANVLTF.